This record concerns one T cell receptor (beta chain) sequence. Its target is not known. The source of the sample is a study of T cell repertoires in cytomegalovirus infection. About the study: Recently identified HLA-C-restricted CMV epitopes were among the peptides used. Public TCR beta signatures indicated both CMV infection and matching HLA type. General study results and limits: Public TCR beta family frequency separated CMV-and-HLA carriers, including in an independent cohort.

CDR1 is SGHDN, CDR2 FVKESK, per germline. V was trimmed by 4 bases and J by 5 bases, leaving 15 bases between them. The CDR3 is 15 amino acids. TCRdb reprocessed the reads via MiXCR and lists one record per CDR3 protein. The table shows 200,000 or so distinct CDR3 sequences, with around 40% occurring only once. The clonotype was recovered from a human donor in good health (CMV status not recorded). Some clones in this sample may be carry-over from other donors' samples. The input for sequencing was CD8+ T cells from cultured PBMCs, taken from culture after CMV antigen stimulation. The rearrangement uses TRBV14 and TRBJ2-1, with D hard to call. The CDR3 DNA follows: TGTGCCAGCAGCCCGGATACACTGCCGAACAATGAGCAGTTCTTC. Translating it yields CASSPDTLPNNEQFF.